This T cell receptor (beta chain) was identified during a study of beta chain features in type 1 diabetes. Overall study: Sorted cells, around 100 million in number, were examined across all samples.

Sequencing targeted expressed TCRB transcripts, as all isolated RNA had been reverse transcribed. TCRdb's table, derived via immunoSEQ multiplex PCR, lists solely in-frame clones and lacks some. The table lists about 340,000 clones, 8% of them singletons, with 0.44% in the top ten. Based on CD45RO/CCR7/CD25/CD127/CD95/CD27, CD4+ regulatory, stem cell-like memory, naive and central memory cells were sorted. The V gene lost 0 bases and the J gene lost 6 bases, with 18 bases spanning the gap. The CDR3 has 17 residues. The V gene's germline CDR1 is LGHNA and CDR2 YNFKEQ. The chain is built from TRBV4-2 and TRBJ2-1; D is possibly TRBD2 (5 bases). This receptor was obtained from a woman aged 18-29 years in good health. The sample was central memory CD4+ T cells from blood. The CDR3 region has the DNA TGTGCCAGCAGCCAAGACCATATCGCGGGCGTTCTCAATGAGCAGTTCTTC. Translated, it gives CASSQDHIAGVLNEQFF.